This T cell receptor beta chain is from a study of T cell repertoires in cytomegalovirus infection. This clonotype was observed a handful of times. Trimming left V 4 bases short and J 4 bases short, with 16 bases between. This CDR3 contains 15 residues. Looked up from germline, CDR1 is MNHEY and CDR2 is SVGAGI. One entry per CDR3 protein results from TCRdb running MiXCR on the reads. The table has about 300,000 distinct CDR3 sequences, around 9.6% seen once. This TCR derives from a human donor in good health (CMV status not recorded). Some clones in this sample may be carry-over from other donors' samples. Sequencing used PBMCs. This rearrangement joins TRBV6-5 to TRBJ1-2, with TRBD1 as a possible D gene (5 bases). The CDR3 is CASSFSPETVYGYTF. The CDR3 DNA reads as TGTGCCAGCAGTTTCTCTCCGGAGACAGTCTATGGCTACACCTTC.